This T cell receptor beta chain originates from a study of T cell repertoires in cytomegalovirus infection. Study-level background: Selection of CMV epitopes for the study included recently identified HLA-C-restricted and well-studied HLA-B-restricted ones.

This clonotype was recorded many times. What it recognizes is unknown. TCRdb called the reads again in MiXCR, with one record for every CDR3 protein. The table records some 920,000 distinct CDR3 sequences, around 31% of them present only once. Germline V gives CDR1 LGHNT, CDR2 FRNRAP. The CDR3 runs 11 residues. V was shortened by 6 bases and J by 0 bases, with 2 bases between the two germline ends. The TCR was taken from a human donor in good health (CMV status not recorded). Some clones in this sample may be carry-over from other donors' samples. The chain carries TRBV12-5 and TRBJ1-1; the D is unclear. Material: cultured CD8+ T cells from PBMCs, obtained from culture after CMV antigen stimulation. CDR3 coding DNA: TGTGCTAGTGGCTTGAACACTGAAGCTTTCTTT. This translates into CASGLNTEAFF.